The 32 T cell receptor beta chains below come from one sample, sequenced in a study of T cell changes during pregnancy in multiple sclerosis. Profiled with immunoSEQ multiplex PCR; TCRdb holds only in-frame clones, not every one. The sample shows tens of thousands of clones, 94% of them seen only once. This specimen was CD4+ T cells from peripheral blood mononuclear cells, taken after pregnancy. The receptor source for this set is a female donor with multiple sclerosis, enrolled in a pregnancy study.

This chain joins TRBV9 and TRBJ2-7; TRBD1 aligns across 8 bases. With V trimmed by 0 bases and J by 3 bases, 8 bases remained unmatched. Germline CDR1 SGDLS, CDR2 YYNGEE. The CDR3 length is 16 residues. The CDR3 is CASSVGAGTGDYEQYF. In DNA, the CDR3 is TGTGCCAGCAGCGTAGGCGCTGGGACAGGTGACTACGAGCAGTACTTC.

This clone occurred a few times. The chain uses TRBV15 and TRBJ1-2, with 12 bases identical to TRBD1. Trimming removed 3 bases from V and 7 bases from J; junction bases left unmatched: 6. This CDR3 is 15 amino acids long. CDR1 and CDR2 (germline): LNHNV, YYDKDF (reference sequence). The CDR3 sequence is CATSSRDRGRVGYTF. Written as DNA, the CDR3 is TGTGCCACCAGCAGCCGGGACAGGGGGCGAGTTGGCTACACCTTC.

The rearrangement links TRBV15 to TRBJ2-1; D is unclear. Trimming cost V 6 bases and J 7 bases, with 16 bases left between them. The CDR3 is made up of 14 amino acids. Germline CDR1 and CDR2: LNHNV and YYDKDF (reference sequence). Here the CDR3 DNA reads TGTGCCACCAGGGGTCGCCTAGATGGGAATGAGCAGTTCTTC. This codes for CATRGRLDGNEQFF. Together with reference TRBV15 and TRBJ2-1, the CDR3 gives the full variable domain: DAMVIQNPRYQVTQFGKPVTLSCSQTLNHNVMYWYQQKSSQAPKLLFHYYDKDFNNEADTPDNFQSRRPNTSFCFLDIRSPGLGDTAMYLCATRGRLDGNEQFFGPGTRLTVL.

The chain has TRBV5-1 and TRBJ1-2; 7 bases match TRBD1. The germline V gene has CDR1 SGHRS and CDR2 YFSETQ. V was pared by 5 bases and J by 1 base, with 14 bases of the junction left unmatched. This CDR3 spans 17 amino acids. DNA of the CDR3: TGCGCCAGCAGTCCCCTTGGGACAGAACTTATTAACTATGGCTACACCTTC. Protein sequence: CASSPLGTELINYGYTF.

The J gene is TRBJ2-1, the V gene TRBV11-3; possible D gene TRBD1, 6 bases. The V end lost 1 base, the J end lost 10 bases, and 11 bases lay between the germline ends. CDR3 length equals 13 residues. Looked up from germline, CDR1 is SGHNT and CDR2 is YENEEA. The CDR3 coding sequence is TGTGCCAGCAGCTTAGGGCGAGGGGGAGAGCAGTTCTTC. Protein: CASSLGRGGEQFF.

In DNA, the CDR3 is TGCGCCAGCAGCGCCGGGACTCCGAACACTGAAGCTTTCTTT. This codes for CASSAGTPNTEAFF. This chain connects TRBV5-1 to TRBJ1-1; D may be TRBD1 (5 bases). The CDR3 covers 14 residues. V shed 4 bases and J shed 1 base, with 11 bases lying between them. The V gene's germline CDR1 is SGHRS and CDR2 YFSETQ.

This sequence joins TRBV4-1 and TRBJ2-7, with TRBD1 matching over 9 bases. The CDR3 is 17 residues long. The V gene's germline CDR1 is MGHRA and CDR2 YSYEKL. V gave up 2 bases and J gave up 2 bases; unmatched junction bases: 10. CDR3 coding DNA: TGCGCCAGCAGCCAATGGGACGGGACAGGGAGGCCCTACGAGCAGTACTTC. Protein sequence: CASSQWDGTGRPYEQYF.

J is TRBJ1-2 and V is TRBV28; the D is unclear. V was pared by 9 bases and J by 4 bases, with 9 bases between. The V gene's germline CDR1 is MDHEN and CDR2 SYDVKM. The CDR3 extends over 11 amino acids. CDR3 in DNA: TGTGCCAGTCGGGAGAGCTATGGCTACACCTTC. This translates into CASRESYGYTF.

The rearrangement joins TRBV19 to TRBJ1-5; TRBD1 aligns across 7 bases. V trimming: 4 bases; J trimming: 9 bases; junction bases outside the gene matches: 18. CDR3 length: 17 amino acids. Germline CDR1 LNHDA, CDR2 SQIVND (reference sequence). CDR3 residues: CASSTEWTGLEQGPQHF. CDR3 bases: TGTGCCAGTAGTACCGAATGGACAGGTCTGGAACAAGGGCCCCAGCATTTT.

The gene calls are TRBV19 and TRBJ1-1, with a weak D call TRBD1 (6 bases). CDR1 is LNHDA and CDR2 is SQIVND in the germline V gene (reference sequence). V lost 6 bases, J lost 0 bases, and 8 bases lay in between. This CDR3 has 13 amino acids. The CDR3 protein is CASRGQMNTEAFF. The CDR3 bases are TGTGCCAGTAGGGGACAAATGAACACTGAAGCTTTCTTT.

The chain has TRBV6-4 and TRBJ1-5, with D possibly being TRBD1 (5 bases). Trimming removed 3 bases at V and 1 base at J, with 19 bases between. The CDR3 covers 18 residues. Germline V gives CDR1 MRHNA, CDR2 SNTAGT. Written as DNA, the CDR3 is TGTGCCAGCAGTGATGGGGCAGGGAGGGTTACAAGCAATCAGCCCCAGCATTTT. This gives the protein CASSDGAGRVTSNQPQHF.

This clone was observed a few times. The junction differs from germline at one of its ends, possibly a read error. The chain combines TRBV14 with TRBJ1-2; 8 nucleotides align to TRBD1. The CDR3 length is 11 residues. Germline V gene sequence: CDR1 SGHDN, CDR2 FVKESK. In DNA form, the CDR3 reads TGTGCCAGCAGCTCCGGGGACAGGAGATTCTTC. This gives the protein CASSSGDRRFF.

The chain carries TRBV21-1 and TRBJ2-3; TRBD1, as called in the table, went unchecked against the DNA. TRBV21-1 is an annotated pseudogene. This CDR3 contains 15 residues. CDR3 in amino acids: CASSKGRPSTDTQYF. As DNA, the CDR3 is TGTGCCAGCAGCAAGGGCAGACCTAGCACAGATACGCAGTATTTT.

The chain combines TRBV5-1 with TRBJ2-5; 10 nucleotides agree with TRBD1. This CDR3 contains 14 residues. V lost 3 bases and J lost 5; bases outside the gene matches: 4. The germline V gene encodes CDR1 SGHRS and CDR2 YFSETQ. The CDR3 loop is CASSWTGGKETQYF. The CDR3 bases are TGCGCCAGCAGCTGGACAGGGGGGAAGGAGACCCAGTACTTC.

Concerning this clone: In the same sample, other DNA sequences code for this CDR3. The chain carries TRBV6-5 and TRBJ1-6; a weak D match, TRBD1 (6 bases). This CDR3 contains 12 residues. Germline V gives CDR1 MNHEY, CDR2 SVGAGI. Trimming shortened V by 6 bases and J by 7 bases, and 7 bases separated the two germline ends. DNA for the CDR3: TGTGCCAGCAGCCAGGGGAATTCACCCCTCCACTTT. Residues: CASSQGNSPLHF.

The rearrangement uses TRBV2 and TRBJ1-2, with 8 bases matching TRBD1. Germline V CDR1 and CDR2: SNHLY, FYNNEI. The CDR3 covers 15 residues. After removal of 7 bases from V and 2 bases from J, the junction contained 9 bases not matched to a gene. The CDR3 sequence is CASTQDQGANYGYTF. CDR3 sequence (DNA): TGTGCCAGCACCCAAGACCAGGGGGCGAACTATGGCTACACCTTC.

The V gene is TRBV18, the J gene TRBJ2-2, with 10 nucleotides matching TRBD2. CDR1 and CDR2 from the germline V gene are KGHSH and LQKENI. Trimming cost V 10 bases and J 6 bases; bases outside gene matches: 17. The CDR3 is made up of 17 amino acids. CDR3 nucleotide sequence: TGTGCCACCGAAGGAATGCTAGCGGGAGTTGTATCCGGGGAGCTGTTTTTT. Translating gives CATEGMLAGVVSGELFF.

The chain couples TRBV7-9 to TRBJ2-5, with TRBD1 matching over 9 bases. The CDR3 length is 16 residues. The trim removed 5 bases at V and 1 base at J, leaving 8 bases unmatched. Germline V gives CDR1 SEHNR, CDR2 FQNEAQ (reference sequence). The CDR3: CASSPDRGGIQETQYF. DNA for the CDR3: TGTGCCAGCAGCCCAGACAGGGGGGGAATCCAAGAGACCCAGTACTTC.

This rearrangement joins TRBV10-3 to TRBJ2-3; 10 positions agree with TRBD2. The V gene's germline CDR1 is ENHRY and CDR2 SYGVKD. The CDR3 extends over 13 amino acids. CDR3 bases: TGTGCTCCAGAGCGGGAGGGGACAGATACGCAGTATTTT. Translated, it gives CAPEREGTDTQYF.

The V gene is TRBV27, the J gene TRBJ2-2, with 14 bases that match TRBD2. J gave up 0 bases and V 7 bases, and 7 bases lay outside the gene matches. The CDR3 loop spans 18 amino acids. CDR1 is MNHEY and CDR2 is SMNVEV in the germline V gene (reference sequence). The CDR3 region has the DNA TGTGCCAGCAAGGGGACTAGCGGGAGAGCCTCGAACACCGGGGAGCTGTTTTTT. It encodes CASKGTSGRASNTGELFF.

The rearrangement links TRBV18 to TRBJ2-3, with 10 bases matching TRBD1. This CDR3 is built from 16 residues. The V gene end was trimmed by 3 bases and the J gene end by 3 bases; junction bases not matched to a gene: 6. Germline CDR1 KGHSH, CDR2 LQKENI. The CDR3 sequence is CASSPIRQGATDTQYF. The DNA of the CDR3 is TGTGCCAGCTCACCTATACGACAGGGGGCAACAGATACGCAGTATTTT.

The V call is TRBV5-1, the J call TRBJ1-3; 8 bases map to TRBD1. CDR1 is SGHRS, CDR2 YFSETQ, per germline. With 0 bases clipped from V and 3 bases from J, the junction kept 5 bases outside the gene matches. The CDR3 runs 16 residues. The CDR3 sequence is CASSLGSGGLGNTIYF. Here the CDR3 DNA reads TGCGCCAGCAGCTTGGGGTCAGGGGGCCTTGGAAACACCATATATTTT. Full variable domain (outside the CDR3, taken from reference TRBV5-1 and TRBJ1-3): KAGVTQTPRYLIKTRGQQVTLSCSPISGHRSVSWYQQTPGQGLQFLFEYFSETQRNKGNFPGRFSGRQFSNSRSEMNVSTLELGDSALYLCASSLGSGGLGNTIYFGEGSWLTVV.

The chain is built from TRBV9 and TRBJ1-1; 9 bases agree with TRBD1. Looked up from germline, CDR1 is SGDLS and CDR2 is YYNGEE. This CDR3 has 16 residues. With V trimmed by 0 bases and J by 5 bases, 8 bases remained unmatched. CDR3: CASSVATGGVRTEAFF. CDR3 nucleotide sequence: TGTGCCAGCAGCGTAGCGACAGGGGGAGTTAGGACTGAAGCTTTCTTT.

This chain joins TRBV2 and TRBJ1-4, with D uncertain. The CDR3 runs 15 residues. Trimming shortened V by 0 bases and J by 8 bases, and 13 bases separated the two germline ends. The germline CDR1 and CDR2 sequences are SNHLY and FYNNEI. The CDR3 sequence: CASSEARAAAEKLFF. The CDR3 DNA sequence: TGTGCCAGCAGTGAAGCTCGTGCGGCTGCGGAAAAACTGTTTTTT.

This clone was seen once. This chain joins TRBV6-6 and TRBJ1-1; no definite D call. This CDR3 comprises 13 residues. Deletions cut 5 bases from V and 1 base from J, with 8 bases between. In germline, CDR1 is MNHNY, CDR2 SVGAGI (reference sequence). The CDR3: CASSPVGNTEAFF. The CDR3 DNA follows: TGTGCCAGCAGTCCCGTCGGGAACACTGAAGCTTTCTTT.

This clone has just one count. CDR3 in amino acids: CASSILGQGQGEQFF. The CDR3 nucleotides are TGTGCCAGTAGTATATTGGGACAGGGGCAGGGTGAGCAGTTCTTC. This chain joins TRBV19 and TRBJ2-1; 10 nucleotides line up with TRBD1. Unmatched junction bases numbered 7, after V lost 2 bases and J lost 9 bases. Germline CDR1 reads LNHDA; CDR2 reads SQIVND (reference sequence). CDR3 length equals 15 residues.

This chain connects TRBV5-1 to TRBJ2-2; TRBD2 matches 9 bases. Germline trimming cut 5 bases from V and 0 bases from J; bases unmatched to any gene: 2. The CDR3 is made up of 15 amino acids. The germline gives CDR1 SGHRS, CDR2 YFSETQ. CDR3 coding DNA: TGCGCCAGCAGTCGACTAGCGGCGAACACCGGGGAGCTGTTTTTT. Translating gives CASSRLAANTGELFF.

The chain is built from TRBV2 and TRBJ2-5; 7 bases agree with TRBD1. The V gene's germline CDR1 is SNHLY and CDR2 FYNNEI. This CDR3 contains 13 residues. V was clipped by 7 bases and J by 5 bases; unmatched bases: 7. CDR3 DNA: TGTGCCAGCACCAGGGACAGTCGGGAGACCCAGTACTTC. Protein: CASTRDSRETQYF.

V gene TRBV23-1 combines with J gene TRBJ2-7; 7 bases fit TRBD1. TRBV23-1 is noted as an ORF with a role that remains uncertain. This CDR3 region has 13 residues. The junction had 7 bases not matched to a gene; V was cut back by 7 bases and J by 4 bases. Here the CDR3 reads CASIFRGMYEQYF. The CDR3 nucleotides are TGCGCCAGCATCTTCAGGGGGATGTACGAGCAGTACTTC.

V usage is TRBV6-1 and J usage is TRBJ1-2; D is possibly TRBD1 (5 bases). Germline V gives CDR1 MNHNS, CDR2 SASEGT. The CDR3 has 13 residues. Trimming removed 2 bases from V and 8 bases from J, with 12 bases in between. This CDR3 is CASSERGPRGYTF. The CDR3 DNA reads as TGTGCCAGCAGTGAAAGGGGCCCCCGGGGCTACACCTTC.

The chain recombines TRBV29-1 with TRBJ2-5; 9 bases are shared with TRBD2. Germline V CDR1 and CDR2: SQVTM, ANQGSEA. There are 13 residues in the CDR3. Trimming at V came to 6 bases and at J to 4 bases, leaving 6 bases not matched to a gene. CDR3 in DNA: TGCAGCGTCGGACTAGCGAGGGGAGAGACCCAGTACTTC. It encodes CSVGLARGETQYF.

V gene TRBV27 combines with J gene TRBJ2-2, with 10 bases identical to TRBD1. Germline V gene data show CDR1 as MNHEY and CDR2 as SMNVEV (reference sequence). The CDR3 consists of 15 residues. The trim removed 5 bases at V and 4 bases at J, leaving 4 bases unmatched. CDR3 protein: CASSPDRGRTGELFF. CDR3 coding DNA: TGTGCCAGCAGTCCCGACAGGGGGCGCACCGGGGAGCTGTTTTTT.